This T cell receptor beta chain was sequenced for a study of blood T cells in healthy people across ages. This CDR3 is built from 11 residues. The V end lost 11 bases, the J end lost 0 bases, and 7 bases lay between the germline ends. Germline V gene sequence: CDR1 SNHLY, CDR2 FYNNEI. The second PCR ran roughly 6 to 11 cycles with a sample-barcoded 5' primer and J-beta primers. TCRdb re-derived calls from the 5' RACE reads in MiXCR, one entry per CDR3 protein. The sample has roughly 930,000 distinct CDR3 sequences, about 44% seen once. The genes are TRBV2 and TRBJ1-1; tentatively, D is TRBD1 (5 bases). The TCR sequence derives from a man younger than 40 in good health. The sequenced sample consisted of blood. CDR3 residues: CAGTVNTEAFF. For the CDR3, the DNA is TGTGCCGGGACGGTGAACACTGAAGCTTTCTTT.